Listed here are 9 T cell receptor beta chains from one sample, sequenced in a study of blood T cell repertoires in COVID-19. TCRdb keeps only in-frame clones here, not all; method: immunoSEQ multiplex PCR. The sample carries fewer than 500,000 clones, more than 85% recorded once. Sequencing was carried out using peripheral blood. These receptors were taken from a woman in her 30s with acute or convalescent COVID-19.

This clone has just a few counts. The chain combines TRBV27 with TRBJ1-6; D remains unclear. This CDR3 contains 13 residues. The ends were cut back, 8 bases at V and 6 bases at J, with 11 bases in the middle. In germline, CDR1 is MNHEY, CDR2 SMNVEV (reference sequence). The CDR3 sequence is CASGREPNSPLHF. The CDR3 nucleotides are TGTGCCAGCGGCCGGGAGCCTAATTCACCCCTCCACTTT.

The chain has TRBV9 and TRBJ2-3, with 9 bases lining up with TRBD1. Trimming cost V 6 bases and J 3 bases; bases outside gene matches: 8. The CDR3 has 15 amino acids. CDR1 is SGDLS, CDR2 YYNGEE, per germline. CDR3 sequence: CASKPGQGITDTQYF. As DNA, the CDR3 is TGTGCCAGCAAACCGGGACAGGGTATAACAGATACGCAGTATTTT. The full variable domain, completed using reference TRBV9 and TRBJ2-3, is DSGVTQTPKHLITATGQRVTLRCSPRSGDLSVYWYQQSLDQGLQFLIQYYNGEERAKGNILERFSAQQFPDLHSELNLSSLELGDSALYFCASKPGQGITDTQYFGPGTRLTVL.

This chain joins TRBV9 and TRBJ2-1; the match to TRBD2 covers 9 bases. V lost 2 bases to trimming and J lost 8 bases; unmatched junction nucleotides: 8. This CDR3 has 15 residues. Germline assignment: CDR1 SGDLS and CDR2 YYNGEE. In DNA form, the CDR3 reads TGTGCCAGCAGCGTTGCGGGGGGGCTTTTCGATGAGCAGTTCTTC. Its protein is CASSVAGGLFDEQFF.

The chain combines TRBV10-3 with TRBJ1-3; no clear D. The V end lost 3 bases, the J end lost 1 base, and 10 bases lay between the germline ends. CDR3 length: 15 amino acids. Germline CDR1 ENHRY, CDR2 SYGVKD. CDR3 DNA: TGTGCCATCAGTGATAGGAGGACTTCTGGAAACACCATATATTTT. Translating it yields CAISDRRTSGNTIYF.

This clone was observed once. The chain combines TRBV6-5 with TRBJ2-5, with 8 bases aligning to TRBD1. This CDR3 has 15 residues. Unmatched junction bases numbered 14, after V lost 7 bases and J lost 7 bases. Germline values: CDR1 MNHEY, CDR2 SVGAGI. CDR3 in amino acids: CASKKSEDRVGTQYF. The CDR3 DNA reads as TGTGCCAGCAAGAAATCAGAGGACAGGGTGGGGACCCAGTACTTC.

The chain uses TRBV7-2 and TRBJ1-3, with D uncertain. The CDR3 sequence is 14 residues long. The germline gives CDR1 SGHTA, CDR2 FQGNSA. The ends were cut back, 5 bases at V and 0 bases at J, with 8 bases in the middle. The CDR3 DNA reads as TGTGCCAGCAGCAACTACAACTCTGGAAACACCATATATTTT. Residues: CASSNYNSGNTIYF.

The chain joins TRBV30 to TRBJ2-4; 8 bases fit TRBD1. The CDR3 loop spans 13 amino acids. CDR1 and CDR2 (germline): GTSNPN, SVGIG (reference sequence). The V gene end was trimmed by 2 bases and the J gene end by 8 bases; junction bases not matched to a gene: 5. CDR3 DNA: TGTGCCTGGAGTACAGGGGGTTCGGACATTCAGTACTTC. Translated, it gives CAWSTGGSDIQYF. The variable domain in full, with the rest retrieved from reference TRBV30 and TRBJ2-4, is SQTIHQWPATLVQPVGSPLSLECTVEGTSNPNLYWYRQAAGRGLQLLFYSVGIGQISSEVPQNLSASRPQDRQFILSSKKLLLSDSGFYLCAWSTGGSDIQYFGAGTRLSVL.

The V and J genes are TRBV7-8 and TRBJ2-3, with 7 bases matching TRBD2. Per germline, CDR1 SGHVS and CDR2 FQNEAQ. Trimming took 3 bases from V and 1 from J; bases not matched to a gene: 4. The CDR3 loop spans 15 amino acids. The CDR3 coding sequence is TGTGCCAGCAGCTTTGGGGGAGGGGGCACAGATACGCAGTATTTT. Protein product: CASSFGGGGTDTQYF. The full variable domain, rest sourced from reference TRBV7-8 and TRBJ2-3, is GAGVSQSPRYKVAKRGQDVALRCDPISGHVSLFWYQQALGQGPEFLTYFQNEAQLDKSGLPSDRFFAERPEGSVSTLKIQRTQQEDSAVYLCASSFGGGGTDTQYFGPGTRLTVL.

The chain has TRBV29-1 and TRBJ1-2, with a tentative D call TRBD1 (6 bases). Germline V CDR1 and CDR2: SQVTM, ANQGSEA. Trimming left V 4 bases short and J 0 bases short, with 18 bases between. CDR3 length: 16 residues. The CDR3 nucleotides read TGCAGCGTTGTCTGGGACAATATACAGGCTAACTATGGCTACACCTTC. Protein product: CSVVWDNIQANYGYTF.